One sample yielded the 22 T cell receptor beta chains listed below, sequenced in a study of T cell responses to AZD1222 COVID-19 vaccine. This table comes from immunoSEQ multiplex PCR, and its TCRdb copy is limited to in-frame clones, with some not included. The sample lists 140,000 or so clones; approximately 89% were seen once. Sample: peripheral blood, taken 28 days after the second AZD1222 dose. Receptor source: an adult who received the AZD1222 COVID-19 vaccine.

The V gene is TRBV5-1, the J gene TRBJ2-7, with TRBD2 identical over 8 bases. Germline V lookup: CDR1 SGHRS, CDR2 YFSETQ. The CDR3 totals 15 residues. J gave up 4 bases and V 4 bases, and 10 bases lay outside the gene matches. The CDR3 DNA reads TGCGCCAGCAGCCCGGGCGGGGGGCGCTGGTACGAGCAGTACTTC. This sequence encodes CASSPGGGRWYEQYF.

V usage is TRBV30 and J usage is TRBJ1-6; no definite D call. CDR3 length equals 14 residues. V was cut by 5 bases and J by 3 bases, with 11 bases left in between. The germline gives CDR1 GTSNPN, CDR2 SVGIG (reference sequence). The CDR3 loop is CAWFDGNYNSPLHF. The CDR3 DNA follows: TGTGCCTGGTTTGACGGGAACTATAATTCACCCCTCCACTTT.

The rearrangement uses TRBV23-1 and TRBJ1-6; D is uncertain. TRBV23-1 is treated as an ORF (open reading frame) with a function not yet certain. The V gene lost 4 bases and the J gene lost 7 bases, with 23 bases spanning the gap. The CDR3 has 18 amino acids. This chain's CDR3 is CASSPGYPFSLLNSPLHF. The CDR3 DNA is TGCGCCAGCAGTCCCGGGTACCCTTTTAGTTTGTTAAATTCACCCCTCCACTTT.

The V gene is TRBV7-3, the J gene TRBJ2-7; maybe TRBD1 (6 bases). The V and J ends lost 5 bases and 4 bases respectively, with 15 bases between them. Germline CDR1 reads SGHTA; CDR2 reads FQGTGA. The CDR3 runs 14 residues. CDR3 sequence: CASSPGAGAYEQYF. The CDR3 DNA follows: TGTGCCAGCAGCCCCGGGGCAGGGGCGTACGAGCAGTACTTC.

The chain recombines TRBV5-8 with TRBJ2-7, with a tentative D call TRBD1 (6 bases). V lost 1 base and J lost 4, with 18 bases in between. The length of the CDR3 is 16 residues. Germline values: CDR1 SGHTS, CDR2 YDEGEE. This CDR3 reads CASSLSRWAQGYEQYF. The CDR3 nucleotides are TGTGCCAGCAGCTTGTCTCGGTGGGCACAGGGTTACGAGCAGTACTTC.

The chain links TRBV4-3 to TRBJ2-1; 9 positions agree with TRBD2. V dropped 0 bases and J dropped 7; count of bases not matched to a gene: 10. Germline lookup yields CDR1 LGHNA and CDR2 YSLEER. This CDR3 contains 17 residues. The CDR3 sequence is CASSQDRAGGPRNEQFF. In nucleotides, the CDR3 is TGCGCCAGCAGCCAAGATCGTGCGGGAGGGCCCCGGAATGAGCAGTTCTTC.

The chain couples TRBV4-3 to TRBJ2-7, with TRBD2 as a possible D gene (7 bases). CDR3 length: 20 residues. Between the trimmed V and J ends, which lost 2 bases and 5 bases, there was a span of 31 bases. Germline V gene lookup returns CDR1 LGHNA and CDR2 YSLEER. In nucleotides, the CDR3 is TGCGCCAGCAGCCAAACCTACGGGGGGCACGGGGTAGAGCGGGCGCACGAGCAGTACTTC. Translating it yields CASSQTYGGHGVERAHEQYF.

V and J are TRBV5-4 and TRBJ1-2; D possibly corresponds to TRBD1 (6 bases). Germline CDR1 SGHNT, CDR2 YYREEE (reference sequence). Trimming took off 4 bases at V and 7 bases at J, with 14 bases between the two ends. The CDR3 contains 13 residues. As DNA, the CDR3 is TGTGCCAGCAGCCTAACAGGGCCCGTTGGCTACACCTTC. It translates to CASSLTGPVGYTF. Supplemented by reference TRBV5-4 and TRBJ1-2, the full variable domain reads ETGVTQSPTHLIKTRGQQVTLRCSSQSGHNTVSWYQQALGQGPQFIFQYYREEENGRGNFPPRFSGLQFPNYSSELNVNALELDDSALYLCASSLTGPVGYTFGSGTRLTVV.

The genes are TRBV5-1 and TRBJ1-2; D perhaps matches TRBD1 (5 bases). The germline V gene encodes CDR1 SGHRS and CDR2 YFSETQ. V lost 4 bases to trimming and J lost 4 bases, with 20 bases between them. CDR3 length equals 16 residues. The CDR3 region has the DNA TGCGCCAGCAGCCTTTCGCGGGGGTCAGGTGGCTATGGCTACACCTTC. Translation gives CASSLSRGSGGYGYTF.

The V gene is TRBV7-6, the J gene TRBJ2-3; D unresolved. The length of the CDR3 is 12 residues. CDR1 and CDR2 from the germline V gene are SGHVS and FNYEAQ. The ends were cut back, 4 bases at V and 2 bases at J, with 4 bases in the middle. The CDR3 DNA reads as TGTGCCAGCAGCTCGAACACAGATACGCAGTATTTT. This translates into CASSSNTDTQYF. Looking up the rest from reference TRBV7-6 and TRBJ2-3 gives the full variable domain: GAGVSQSPRYKVTKRGQDVALRCDPISGHVSLYWYRQALGQGPEFLTYFNYEAQQDKSGLPNDRFSAERPEGSISTLTIQRTEQRDSAMYRCASSSNTDTQYFGPGTRLTVL.

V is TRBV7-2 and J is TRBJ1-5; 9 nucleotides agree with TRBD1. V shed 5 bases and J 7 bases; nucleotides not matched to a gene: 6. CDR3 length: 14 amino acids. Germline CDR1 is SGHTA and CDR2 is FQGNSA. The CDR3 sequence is CASSPRQGGQPQHF. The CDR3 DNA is TGTGCCAGCAGCCCACGACAGGGGGGCCAGCCCCAGCATTTT.

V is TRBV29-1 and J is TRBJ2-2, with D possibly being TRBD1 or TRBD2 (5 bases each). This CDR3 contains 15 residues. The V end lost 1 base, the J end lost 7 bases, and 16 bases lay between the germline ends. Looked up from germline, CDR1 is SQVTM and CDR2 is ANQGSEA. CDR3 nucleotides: TGCAGCGTTGAAGTAGGGGAAAGGGAGAGCGGGGAGCTGTTTTTT. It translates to CSVEVGERESGELFF.

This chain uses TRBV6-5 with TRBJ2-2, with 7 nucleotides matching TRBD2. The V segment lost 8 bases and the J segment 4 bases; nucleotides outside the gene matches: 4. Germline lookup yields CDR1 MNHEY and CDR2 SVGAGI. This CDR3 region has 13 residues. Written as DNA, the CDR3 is TGTGCCAGCTCTGCGGGAGCCACCGGGGAGCTGTTTTTT. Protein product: CASSAGATGELFF.

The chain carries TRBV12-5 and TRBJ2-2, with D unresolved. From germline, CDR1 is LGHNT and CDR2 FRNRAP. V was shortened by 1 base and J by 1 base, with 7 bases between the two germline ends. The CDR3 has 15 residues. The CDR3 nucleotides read TGTGCTAGTGGTTTGGGGTCGGGGAACACCGGGGAGCTGTTTTTT. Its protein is CASGLGSGNTGELFF.

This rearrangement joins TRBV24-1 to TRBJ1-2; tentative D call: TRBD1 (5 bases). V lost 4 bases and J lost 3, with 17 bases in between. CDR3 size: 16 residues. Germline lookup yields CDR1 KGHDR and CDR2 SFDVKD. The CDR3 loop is CATSDLTESGDYGYTF. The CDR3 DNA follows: TGTGCCACCAGTGACCTGACAGAATCAGGAGACTATGGCTACACCTTC.

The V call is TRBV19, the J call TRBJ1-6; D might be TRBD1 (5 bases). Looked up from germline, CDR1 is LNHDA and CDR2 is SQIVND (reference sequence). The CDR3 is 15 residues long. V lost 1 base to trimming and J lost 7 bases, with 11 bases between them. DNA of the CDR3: TGTGCCAGTAGTATAGGCGGGACGGTGAATTCACCCCTCCACTTT. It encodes CASSIGGTVNSPLHF.

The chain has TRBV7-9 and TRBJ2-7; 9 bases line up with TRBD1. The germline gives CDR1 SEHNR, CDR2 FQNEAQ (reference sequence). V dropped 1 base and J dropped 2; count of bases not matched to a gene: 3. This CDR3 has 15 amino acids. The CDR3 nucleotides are TGTGCCAGCAGCTTAGATGGGACAGGGCCCTACGAGCAGTACTTC. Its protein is CASSLDGTGPYEQYF.

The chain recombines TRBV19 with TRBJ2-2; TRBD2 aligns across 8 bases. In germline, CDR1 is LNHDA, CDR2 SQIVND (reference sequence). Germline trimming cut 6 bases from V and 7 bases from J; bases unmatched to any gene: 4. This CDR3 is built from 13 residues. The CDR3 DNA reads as TGTGCCAGTAGCGGGGGGGTCGGCGGGGAGCTGTTTTTT. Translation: CASSGGVGGELFF.

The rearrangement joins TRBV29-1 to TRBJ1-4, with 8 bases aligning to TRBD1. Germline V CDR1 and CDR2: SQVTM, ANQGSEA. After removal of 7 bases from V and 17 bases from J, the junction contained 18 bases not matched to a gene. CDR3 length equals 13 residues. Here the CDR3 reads CSAGDAGTGPSFF. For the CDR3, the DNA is TGCAGCGCTGGGGACGCTGGGACAGGCCCTAGTTTTTTT. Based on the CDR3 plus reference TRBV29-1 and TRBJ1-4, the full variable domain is SAVISQKPSRDICQRGTSLTIQCQVDSQVTMMFWYRQQPGQSLTLIATANQGSEATYESGFVIDKFPISRPNLTFSTLTVSNMSPEDSSIYLCSAGDAGTGPSFFGSGTQLSVL.

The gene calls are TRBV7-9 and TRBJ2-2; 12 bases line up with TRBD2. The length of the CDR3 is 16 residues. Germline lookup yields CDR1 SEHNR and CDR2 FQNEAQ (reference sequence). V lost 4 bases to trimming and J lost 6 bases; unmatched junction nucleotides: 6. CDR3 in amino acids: CASSSTLAGGAGELFF. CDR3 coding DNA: TGTGCCAGCAGCTCGACCCTAGCGGGAGGGGCCGGGGAGCTGTTTTTT.

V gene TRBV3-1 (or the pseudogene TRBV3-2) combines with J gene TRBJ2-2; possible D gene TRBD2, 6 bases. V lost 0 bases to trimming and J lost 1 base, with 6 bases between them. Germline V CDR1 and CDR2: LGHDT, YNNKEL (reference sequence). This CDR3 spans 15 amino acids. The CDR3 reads CASSQEGGNTGELFF. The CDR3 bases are TGTGCCAGCAGCCAAGAGGGAGGGAACACCGGGGAGCTGTTTTTT.

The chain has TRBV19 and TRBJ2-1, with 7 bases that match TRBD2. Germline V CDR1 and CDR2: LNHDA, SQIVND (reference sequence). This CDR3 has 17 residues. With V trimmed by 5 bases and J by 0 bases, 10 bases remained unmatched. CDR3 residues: CASSPEILAASYNEQFF. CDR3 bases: TGTGCCAGTAGTCCTGAAATCCTAGCGGCCTCCTACAATGAGCAGTTCTTC.